These 8 T cell receptor beta chains came from one sample sequenced in a study of T cell repertoires in cytomegalovirus infection. TCRdb re-derived calls from the reads in MiXCR, one entry per CDR3 protein. The sample holds some 150,000 distinct CDR3 sequences, around a quarter seen once. The material sequenced was PBMCs. The receptors were sampled from a human donor in good health (CMV status not recorded). Some clones in this sample may be carry-over from other donors' samples.

There are a few counts of this clonotype. This chain links TRBV2 with TRBJ2-7, with TRBD2 matching over 9 bases. The ends lost 6 bases at V and 2 bases at J; junction bases unmatched: 8. CDR3 size: 15 residues. Per the germline V gene, CDR1 is SNHLY and CDR2 is FYNNEI. CDR3 protein: CASRPLAGDTYEQYF. The CDR3 region has the DNA TGTGCCAGCAGGCCACTAGCGGGCGATACCTACGAGCAGTACTTC.

This clonotype was seen a few times. V gene TRBV4-3 combines with J gene TRBJ2-1; TRBD2 is a possible D gene (5 bases). V lost 0 bases to trimming and J lost 8 bases, with 11 bases between them. From germline, CDR1 is LGHNA and CDR2 YSLEER. The CDR3 has 14 residues. CDR3 in DNA: TGCGCCAGCAGCCAAGATTGGCTAGCTTATGAGCAGTTCTTC. This codes for CASSQDWLAYEQFF.

The chain joins TRBV20-1 to TRBJ2-3, with D perhaps matching TRBD1 or TRBD2 (5 bases each). Germline CDR1 reads DFQATT; CDR2 reads SNEGSKA (reference sequence). The V end was cut by 0 bases, the J end by 5 bases, with 15 bases between. The length of the CDR3 is 15 residues. Written as DNA, the CDR3 is TGCAGTGCTAGAGAGTTCTCCCGGGACCTAGATACGCAGTATTTT. Protein sequence: CSAREFSRDLDTQYF.

This clonotype has more than one count but fewer than ten. The gene calls are TRBV3-1 and TRBJ2-1; no reliable D call. CDR1 and CDR2 from the germline V gene are LGHDT and YNNKEL (reference sequence). The CDR3 consists of 15 residues. V dropped 0 bases and J dropped 2 bases, with 8 bases sitting between them. CDR3 protein: CASSQDFGTYNEQFF. The CDR3 nucleotides read TGTGCCAGCAGCCAAGATTTTGGGACCTACAATGAGCAGTTCTTC.

This clonotype occurred a few times. The chain combines TRBV19 with TRBJ1-5; no clear D gene. This CDR3 has 14 residues. V gave up 3 bases and J gave up 2 bases, with 8 bases separating them. Germline CDR1 and CDR2: LNHDA and SQIVND (reference sequence). The CDR3 region has the DNA TGTGCCAGTAGTATGGAGGTGGGCAATCAGCCCCAGCATTTT. Translating it yields CASSMEVGNQPQHF. The complete variable domain, with remaining parts taken from reference TRBV19 and TRBJ1-5, reads DGGITQSPKYLFRKEGQNVTLSCEQNLNHDAMYWYRQDPGQGLRLIYYSQIVNDFQKGDIAEGYSVSREKKESFPLTVTSAQKNPTAFYLCASSMEVGNQPQHFGDGTRLSIL.

The sample holds many counts of this clonotype. V usage is TRBV4-3 and J usage is TRBJ2-5; no reliable D call. With 0 bases removed from V and 5 bases from J, the gap between germline ends came to 13 bases. The germline V gene encodes CDR1 LGHNA and CDR2 YSLEER. There are 15 residues in the CDR3. DNA for the CDR3: TGCGCCAGCAGCCAAGATGCAGGACCTGGTGAGACCCAGTACTTC. Amino acids: CASSQDAGPGETQYF.

This clonotype appeared a few times. This chain links TRBV7-8 with TRBJ2-2; 11 positions match TRBD2. The CDR3 runs to 18 residues. Trimming took 3 bases from V and 5 from J; bases not matched to a gene: 11. Germline CDR1 and CDR2: SGHVS and FQNEAQ. CDR3 coding DNA: TGTGCCAGCAGCTTTTTCAGTACTAGCGGGAGCAAAACCGGGGAGCTGTTTTTT. This codes for CASSFFSTSGSKTGELFF.

This clonotype was detected ten times or more. V is TRBV7-9 and J is TRBJ2-2, with 8 bases aligning to TRBD1. This CDR3 contains 16 residues. Germline values: CDR1 SEHNR, CDR2 FQNEAQ (reference sequence). Trimming removed 3 bases from V and 4 bases from J; junction bases left unmatched: 7. For the CDR3, the DNA is TGTGCCAGCAGCTTTGGACAGGGTTTTTCCACCGGGGAGCTGTTTTTT. Amino acids: CASSFGQGFSTGELFF.